The 15 T cell receptor beta chains given below trace back to one sample, sequenced in a study of cytomegalovirus exposure and HLA in healthy donors. This PCR relied on a set of 60 Vbeta primers and 13 Jbeta primers. Method: immunoSEQ multiplex PCR; TCRdb's copy keeps in-frame clones and lacks some. The repertoire has some 200,000 clones, 79% of them found once; the top ten carry less than 2%. Sequenced input: PBMCs. The receptors derive from a girl aged 10 to 17 in good health and CMV-seropositive.

The V call is TRBV9, the J call TRBJ1-2; TRBD1 is a possible D gene (5 bases). Germline-derived CDR1 and CDR2 are SGDLS and YYNGEE. The CDR3 has 12 amino acids. V lost 4 bases and J 7 bases, leaving 11 bases between the germline ends. As DNA, the CDR3 is TGTGCCAGCAGCCGAGAGACAGTTGGCTACACCTTC. It is translated as CASSRETVGYTF.

This sequence joins TRBV9 and TRBJ2-3, with a weak D call TRBD2 (6 bases). Germline values: CDR1 SGDLS, CDR2 YYNGEE. Trimming left V 3 bases short and J 1 base short, with 12 bases between. The CDR3 runs to 15 residues. The CDR3 coding sequence is TGTGCCAGCAGCGCGGGAGCACAGGGCACAGATACGCAGTATTTT. Translated: CASSAGAQGTDTQYF.

The CDR3 spells CASSGGGHADTQYF. The CDR3 coding sequence is TGTGCCAGCAGCGGGGGCGGCCACGCAGATACGCAGTATTTT. The chain has TRBV5-6 and TRBJ2-3; a possible D gene is TRBD1 (6 bases). Germline V gives CDR1 SGHDT, CDR2 YYEEEE. V lost 4 bases and J lost 4, with 13 bases in between. CDR3 size: 14 residues.

The CDR3 coding sequence is TGTGCCAGCTCACAGAGCGGGGCCGGATCCTACGAGCAGTACTTC. Protein product: CASSQSGAGSYEQYF. The genes are TRBV18 and TRBJ2-7, with TRBD2 matching 7 bases. The V segment lost 4 bases and the J segment 1 base; nucleotides outside the gene matches: 7. CDR1 and CDR2 (germline): KGHSH, LQKENI. The CDR3 loop spans 15 amino acids.

This clone was seen a few times. The genes are TRBV19 and TRBJ1-3; 9 bases are shared with TRBD1. The germline V gene encodes CDR1 LNHDA and CDR2 SQIVND (reference sequence). The CDR3 contains 16 residues. Losses at the gene ends were 9 bases for V and 2 bases for J; bases not matched to a gene: 11. The CDR3 loop reads CASRRGQGITGNTIYF. CDR3 coding DNA: TGTGCCAGCAGACGGGGACAGGGTATAACTGGAAACACCATATATTTT.

V usage is TRBV29-1 and J usage is TRBJ1-1, with unresolved D. V was trimmed by 4 bases and J by 6 bases, leaving 9 bases between them. Germline lookup yields CDR1 SQVTM and CDR2 ANQGSEA. The CDR3 length is 11 residues. The CDR3 here is CSVVQHPEAFF. Written as DNA, the CDR3 is TGCAGCGTTGTTCAACACCCTGAAGCTTTCTTT.

The gene calls are TRBV4-1 and TRBJ2-7; D is possibly TRBD1 (6 bases). In germline, CDR1 is MGHRA, CDR2 YSYEKL. The CDR3 runs 16 residues. Trimming took off 1 base at V and 0 bases at J, with 13 bases between the two ends. The chain's CDR3 is CASSQVGAISSYEQYF. CDR3 nucleotides: TGCGCCAGCAGCCAAGTGGGGGCGATAAGCTCCTACGAGCAGTACTTC.

The chain couples TRBV7-6 to TRBJ1-6; 8 positions match TRBD1. The length of the CDR3 is 13 residues. In germline, CDR1 is SGHVS, CDR2 FNYEAQ. Trimming removed 1 base from V and 14 bases from J; junction bases left unmatched: 4. This CDR3 is CASSLEATGALHF. CDR3 DNA sequence: TGTGCCAGCAGCTTAGAAGCGACAGGGGCCCTCCACTTT.

The chain carries TRBV5-4 and TRBJ2-2; D is ambiguous. CDR1 is SGHNT, CDR2 YYREEE, per germline (reference sequence). This CDR3 is 15 amino acids long. V was trimmed by 2 bases and J by 0 bases, leaving 8 bases between them. CDR3 coding DNA: TGTGCCAGCAGCTTTACGGCGGCGAACACCGGGGAGCTGTTTTTT. It specifies CASSFTAANTGELFF.

The rearrangement uses TRBV19 and TRBJ1-4; 9 bases agree with TRBD1. The length of the CDR3 is 13 residues. V lost 11 bases, J lost 4 bases, and 5 bases stayed unmatched. The germline V gene has CDR1 LNHDA and CDR2 SQIVND (reference sequence). The CDR3 nucleotides read TGTGCCTCGGGACAGGGTGTTAATGAAAAACTGTTTTTT. Translating gives CASGQGVNEKLFF.

V and J are TRBV2 and TRBJ1-2; 7 bases match TRBD1. Germline CDR1 SNHLY, CDR2 FYNNEI. The CDR3 sequence is 14 residues long. The junction had 12 bases not matched to a gene; V was cut back by 6 bases and J by 8 bases. The DNA of the CDR3 is TGTGCCAGCAGACCGGGACAGCCTCTTGGGGGCTACACCTTC. This sequence encodes CASRPGQPLGGYTF.

The gene calls are TRBV7-9 and TRBJ2-7, with D possibly being TRBD1 (6 bases). The CDR3 covers 15 residues. CDR1 SEHNR and CDR2 FQNEAQ come from the germline V gene (reference sequence). V was trimmed by 1 base and J by 2 bases, leaving 12 bases between them. This CDR3 reads CASSLGGRDPYEQYF. CDR3 nucleotide sequence: TGTGCCAGCAGCTTAGGGGGGCGTGATCCCTACGAGCAGTACTTC.

This clone has just one count. V gene TRBV5-4 combines with J gene TRBJ2-3; 10 nucleotides align to TRBD2. V was pared by 4 bases and J by 4 bases, with 6 bases of the junction left unmatched. There are 15 residues in the CDR3. CDR1 and CDR2 from the germline V gene are SGHNT and YYREEE (reference sequence). CDR3 residues: CASSPAGGRADTQYF. CDR3 nucleotide sequence: TGTGCCAGCAGCCCAGCGGGGGGGCGGGCAGATACGCAGTATTTT.

This clone was observed a handful of times. This chain joins TRBV6-1 and TRBJ2-7; 7 bases are shared with TRBD1. The germline V gene encodes CDR1 MNHNS and CDR2 SASEGT. The CDR3 length is 12 residues. CDR3 in amino acids: CAATGYPYEQYF. The CDR3 DNA sequence: TGTGCTGCGACAGGGTATCCCTACGAGCAGTACTTC.

This clone occurred a few times. This chain connects TRBV7-9 to TRBJ1-6, with 7 nucleotides matching TRBD1. Germline values: CDR1 SEHNR, CDR2 FQNEAQ (reference sequence). Germline trimming cut 5 bases from V and 13 bases from J; bases unmatched to any gene: 8. The CDR3 has 13 amino acids. The chain's CDR3 is CASSPGTVGPLHF. The CDR3 DNA reads as TGTGCCAGCAGCCCCGGGACAGTGGGTCCCCTCCACTTT. Full variable domain (outside the CDR3, taken from reference TRBV7-9 and TRBJ1-6): DTGVSQNPRHKITKRGQNVTFRCDPISEHNRLYWYRQTLGQGPEFLTYFQNEAQLEKSRLLSDRFSAERPKGSFSTLEIQRTEQGDSAMYLCASSPGTVGPLHFGNGTRLTVT.